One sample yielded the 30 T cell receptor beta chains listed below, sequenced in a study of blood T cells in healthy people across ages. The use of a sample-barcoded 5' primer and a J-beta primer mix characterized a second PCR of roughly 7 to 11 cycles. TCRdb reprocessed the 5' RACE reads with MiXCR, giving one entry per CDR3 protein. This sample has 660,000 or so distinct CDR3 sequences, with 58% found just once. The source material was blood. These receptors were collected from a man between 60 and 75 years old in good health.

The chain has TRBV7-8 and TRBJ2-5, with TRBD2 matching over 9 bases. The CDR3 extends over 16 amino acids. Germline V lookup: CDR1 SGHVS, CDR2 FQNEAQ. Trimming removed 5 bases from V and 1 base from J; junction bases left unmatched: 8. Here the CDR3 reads CASSVLAGQIQETQYF. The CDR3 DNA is TGTGCCAGCAGCGTTCTAGCGGGGCAAATCCAAGAGACCCAGTACTTC.

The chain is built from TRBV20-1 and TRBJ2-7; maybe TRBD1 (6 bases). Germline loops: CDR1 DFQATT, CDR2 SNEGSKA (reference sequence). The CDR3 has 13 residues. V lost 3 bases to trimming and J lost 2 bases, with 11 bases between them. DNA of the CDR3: TGCAGTGCTAGTAGGGGACACCCCTACGAGCAGTACTTC. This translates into CSASRGHPYEQYF.

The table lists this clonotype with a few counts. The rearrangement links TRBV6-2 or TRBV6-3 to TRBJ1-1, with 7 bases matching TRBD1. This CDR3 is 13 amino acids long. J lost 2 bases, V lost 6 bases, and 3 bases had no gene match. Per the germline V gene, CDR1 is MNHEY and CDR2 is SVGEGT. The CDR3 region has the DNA TGTGCCAGCAGACGACAGGGAAACACTGAAGCTTTCTTT. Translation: CASRRQGNTEAFF.

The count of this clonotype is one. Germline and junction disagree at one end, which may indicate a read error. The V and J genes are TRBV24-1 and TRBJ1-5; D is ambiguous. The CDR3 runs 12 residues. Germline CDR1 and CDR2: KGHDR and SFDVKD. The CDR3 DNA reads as TGTACCACCCCAAAAGCCCACGGAAAACGGCATTTT. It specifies CTTPKAHGKRHF.

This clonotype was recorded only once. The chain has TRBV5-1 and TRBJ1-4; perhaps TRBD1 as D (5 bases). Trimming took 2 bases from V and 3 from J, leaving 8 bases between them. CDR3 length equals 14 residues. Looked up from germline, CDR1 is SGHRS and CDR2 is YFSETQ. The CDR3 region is CASSLWGSNEKLFF. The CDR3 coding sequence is TGCGCCAGCAGCTTATGGGGGTCTAATGAAAAACTGTTTTTT.

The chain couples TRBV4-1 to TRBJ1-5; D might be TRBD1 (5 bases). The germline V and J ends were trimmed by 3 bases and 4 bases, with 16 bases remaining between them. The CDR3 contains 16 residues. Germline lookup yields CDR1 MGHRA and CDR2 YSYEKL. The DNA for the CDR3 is TGCGCCAGCAGCCAGGGGGTGGGGGGGACGAATCAGCCCCAGCATTTT. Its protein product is CASSQGVGGTNQPQHF.

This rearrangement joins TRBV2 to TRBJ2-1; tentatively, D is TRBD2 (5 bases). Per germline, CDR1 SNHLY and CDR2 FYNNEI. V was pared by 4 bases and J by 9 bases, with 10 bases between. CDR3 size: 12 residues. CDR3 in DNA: TGTGCCAGCAGTGGAGAGAGGGTTGAGCAGTTCTTC. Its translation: CASSGERVEQFF. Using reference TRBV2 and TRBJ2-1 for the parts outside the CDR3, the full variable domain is EPEVTQTPSHQVTQMGQEVILRCVPISNHLYFYWYRQILGQKVEFLVSFYNNEISEKSEIFDDQFSVERPDGSNFTLKIRSTKLEDSAMYFCASSGERVEQFFGPGTRLTVL.

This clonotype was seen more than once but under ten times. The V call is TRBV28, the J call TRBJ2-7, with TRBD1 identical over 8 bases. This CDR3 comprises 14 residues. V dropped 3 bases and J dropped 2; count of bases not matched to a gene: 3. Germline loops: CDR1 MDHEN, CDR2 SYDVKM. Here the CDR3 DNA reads TGTGCCAGCAGTTTCGGACAGGGACCCTACGAGCAGTACTTC. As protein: CASSFGQGPYEQYF.

The CDR3 spells CASSLVTGTGGQETQYF. For the CDR3, the DNA is TGCGCCAGCAGCTTGGTTACCGGGACAGGGGGCCAAGAGACCCAGTACTTC. This chain connects TRBV5-1 to TRBJ2-5; 11 positions match TRBD1. CDR1 SGHRS and CDR2 YFSETQ come from the germline V gene. The CDR3 is 17 residues long. With 0 bases clipped from V and 1 base from J, the junction kept 5 bases outside the gene matches.

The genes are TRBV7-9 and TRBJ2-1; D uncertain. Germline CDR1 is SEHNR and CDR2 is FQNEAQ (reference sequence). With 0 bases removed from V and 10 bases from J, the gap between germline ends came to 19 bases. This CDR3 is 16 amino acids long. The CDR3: CASSLAPGQVLVEQFF. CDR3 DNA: TGTGCCAGCAGCTTAGCCCCTGGCCAGGTCCTCGTGGAGCAGTTCTTC.

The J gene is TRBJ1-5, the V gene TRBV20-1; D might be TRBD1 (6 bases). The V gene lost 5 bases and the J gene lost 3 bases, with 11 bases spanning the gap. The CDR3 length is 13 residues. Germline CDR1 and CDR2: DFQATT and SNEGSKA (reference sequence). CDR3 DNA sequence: TGCAGTGCTTCCGACAGGATCAATCAGCCCCAGCATTTT. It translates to CSASDRINQPQHF.

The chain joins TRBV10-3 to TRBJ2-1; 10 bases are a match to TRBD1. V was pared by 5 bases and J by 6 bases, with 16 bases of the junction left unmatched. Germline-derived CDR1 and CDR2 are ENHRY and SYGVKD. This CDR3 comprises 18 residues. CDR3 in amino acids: CAISTGTGVRGPGNEQFF. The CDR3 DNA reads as TGTGCCATCAGTACCGGGACAGGGGTTCGAGGACCGGGCAATGAGCAGTTCTTC.

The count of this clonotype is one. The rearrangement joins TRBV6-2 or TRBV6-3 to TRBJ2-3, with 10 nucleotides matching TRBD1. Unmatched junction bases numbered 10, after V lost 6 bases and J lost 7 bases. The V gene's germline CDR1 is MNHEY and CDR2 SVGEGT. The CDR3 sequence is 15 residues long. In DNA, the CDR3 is TGTGCCAGCAGACCCCGACAGGGGGCGCGAAATACGCAGTATTTT. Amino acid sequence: CASRPRQGARNTQYF.

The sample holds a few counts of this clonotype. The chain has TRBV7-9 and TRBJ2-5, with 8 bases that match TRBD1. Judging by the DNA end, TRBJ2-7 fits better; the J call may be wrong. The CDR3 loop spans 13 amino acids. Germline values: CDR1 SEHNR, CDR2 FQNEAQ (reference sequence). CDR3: CASRAGTGYEQYF. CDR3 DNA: TGTGCCAGCAGGGCCGGGACAGGCTACGAGCAGTACTTC.

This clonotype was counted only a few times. The CDR3 reads CASSSGAGEHRREQFF. The CDR3 DNA follows: TGCGCCAGCAGCTCGGGAGCGGGGGAGCATAGGCGCGAGCAGTTCTTC. J is TRBJ2-1 and V is TRBV5-1; TRBD2 matches at 8 bases. V lost 3 bases, J lost 10 bases, and 15 bases stayed unmatched. CDR3 length: 16 residues. Germline-derived CDR1 and CDR2 are SGHRS and YFSETQ.

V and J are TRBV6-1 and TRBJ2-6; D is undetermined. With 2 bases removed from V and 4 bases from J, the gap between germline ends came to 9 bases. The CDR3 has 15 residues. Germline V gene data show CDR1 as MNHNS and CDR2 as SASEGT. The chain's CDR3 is CASSETATGANVLTF. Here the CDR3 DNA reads TGTGCCAGCAGTGAAACGGCAACCGGGGCCAACGTCCTGACTTTC.

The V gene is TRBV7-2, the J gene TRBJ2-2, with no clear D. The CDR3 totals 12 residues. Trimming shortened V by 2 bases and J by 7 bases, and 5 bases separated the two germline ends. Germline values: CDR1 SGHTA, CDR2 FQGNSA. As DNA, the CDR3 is TGTGCCAGCAGCTTACAACTCGGGGAGCTGTTTTTT. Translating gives CASSLQLGELFF. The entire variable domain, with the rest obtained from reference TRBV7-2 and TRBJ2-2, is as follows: GAGVSQSPSNKVTEKGKDVELRCDPISGHTALYWYRQSLGQGLEFLIYFQGNSAPDKSGLPSDRFSAERTGGSVSTLTIQRTQQEDSAVYLCASSLQLGELFFGEGSRLTVL.

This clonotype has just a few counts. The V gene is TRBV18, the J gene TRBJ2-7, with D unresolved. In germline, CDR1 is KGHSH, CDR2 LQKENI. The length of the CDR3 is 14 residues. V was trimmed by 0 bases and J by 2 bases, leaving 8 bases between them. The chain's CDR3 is CASSPPLETYEQYF. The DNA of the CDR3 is TGTGCCAGCTCACCACCGCTGGAAACCTACGAGCAGTACTTC.

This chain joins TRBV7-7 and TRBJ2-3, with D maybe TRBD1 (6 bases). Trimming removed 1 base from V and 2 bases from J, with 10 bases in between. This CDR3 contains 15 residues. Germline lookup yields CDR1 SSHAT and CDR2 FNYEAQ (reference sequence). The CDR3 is CASSLGAGDTDTQYF. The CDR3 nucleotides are TGTGCCAGCAGCTTAGGCGCAGGGGACACAGATACGCAGTATTTT.

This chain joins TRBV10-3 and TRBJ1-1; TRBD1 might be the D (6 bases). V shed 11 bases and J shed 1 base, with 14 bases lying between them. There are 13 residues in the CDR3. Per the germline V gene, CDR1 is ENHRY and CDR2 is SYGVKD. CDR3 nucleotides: TGTGCCGGCAGGGGATCGGCGAACACTGAAGCTTTCTTT. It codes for CAGRGSANTEAFF.

The CDR3 nucleotides are TGCAGCGTTGAAGCAGGGGGTAGCTACACCTTC. As protein: CSVEAGGSYTF. V gene TRBV29-1 combines with J gene TRBJ1-2, with TRBD1 matching over 7 bases. The CDR3 extends over 11 amino acids. Germline V CDR1 and CDR2: SQVTM, ANQGSEA. V gave up 1 base and J gave up 9 bases; unmatched junction bases: 2.

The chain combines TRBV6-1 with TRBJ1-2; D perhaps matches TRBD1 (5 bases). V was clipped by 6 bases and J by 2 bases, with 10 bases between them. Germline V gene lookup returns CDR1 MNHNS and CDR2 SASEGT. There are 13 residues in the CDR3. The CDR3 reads CASSRTSNYGYTF. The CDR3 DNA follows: TGTGCCAGCAGCCGGACAAGCAACTATGGCTACACCTTC.

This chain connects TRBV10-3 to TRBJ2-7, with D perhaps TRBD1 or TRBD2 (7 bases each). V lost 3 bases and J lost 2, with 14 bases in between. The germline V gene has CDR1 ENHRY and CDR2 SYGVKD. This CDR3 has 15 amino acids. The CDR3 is CAISEGQGGTYEQYF. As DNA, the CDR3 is TGTGCCATCAGTGAAGGGCAGGGGGGGACCTACGAGCAGTACTTC.

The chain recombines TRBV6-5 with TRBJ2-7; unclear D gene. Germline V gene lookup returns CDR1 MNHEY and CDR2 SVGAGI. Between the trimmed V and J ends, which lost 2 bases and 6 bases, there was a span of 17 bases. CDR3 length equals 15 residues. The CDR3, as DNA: TGTGCCAGCAGTTACCAGATCACAGCGTCGGGCGAGCAGTACTTC. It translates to CASSYQITASGEQYF.

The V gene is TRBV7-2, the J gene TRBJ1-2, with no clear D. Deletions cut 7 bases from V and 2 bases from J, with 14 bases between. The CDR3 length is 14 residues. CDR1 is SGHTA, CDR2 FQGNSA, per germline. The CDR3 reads CASTSSGVNYGYTF. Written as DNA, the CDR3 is TGTGCCAGCACCTCCAGTGGGGTCAACTATGGCTACACCTTC.

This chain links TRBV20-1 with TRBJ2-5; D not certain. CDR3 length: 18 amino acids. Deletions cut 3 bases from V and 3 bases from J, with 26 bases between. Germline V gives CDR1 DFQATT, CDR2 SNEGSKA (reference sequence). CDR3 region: CSARTNGIRTADEETQYF. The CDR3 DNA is TGCAGTGCTAGGACCAACGGCATCCGTACGGCGGACGAAGAGACCCAGTACTTC.

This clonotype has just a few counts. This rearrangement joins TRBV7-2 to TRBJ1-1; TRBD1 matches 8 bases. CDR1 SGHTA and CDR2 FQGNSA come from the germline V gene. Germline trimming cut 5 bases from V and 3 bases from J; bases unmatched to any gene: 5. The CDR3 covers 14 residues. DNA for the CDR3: TGTGCCAGCAGCACCAGGGGGCGGGACACTGAAGCTTTCTTT. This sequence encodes CASSTRGRDTEAFF.

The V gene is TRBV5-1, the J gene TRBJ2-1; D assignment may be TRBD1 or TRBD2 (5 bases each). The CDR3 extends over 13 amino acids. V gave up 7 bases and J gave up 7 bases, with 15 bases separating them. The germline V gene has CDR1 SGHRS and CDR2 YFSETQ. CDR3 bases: TGCGCCAGCGGGGAAGAGGGGCCTAATGAGCAGTTCTTC. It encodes CASGEEGPNEQFF.

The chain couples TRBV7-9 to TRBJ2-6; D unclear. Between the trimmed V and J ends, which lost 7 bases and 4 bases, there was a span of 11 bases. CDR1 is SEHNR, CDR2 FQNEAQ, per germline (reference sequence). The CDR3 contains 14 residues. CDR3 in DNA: TGTGCCAGCACCTCGACGATGGGGGCCAACGTCCTGACTTTC. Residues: CASTSTMGANVLTF.

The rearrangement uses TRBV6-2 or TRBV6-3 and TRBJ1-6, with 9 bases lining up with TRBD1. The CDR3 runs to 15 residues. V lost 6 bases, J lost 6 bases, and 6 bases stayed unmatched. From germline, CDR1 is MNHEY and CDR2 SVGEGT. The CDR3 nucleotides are TGTGCCAGCAGAGCGCCGGACAGGGGTAATTCACCCCTCCACTTT. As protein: CASRAPDRGNSPLHF.